Listed below are T cell receptor beta chains from one sample, sequenced in a study of PD-L1 blockade in urothelial cancer. Method: immunoSEQ multiplex PCR; TCRdb's copy keeps in-frame clones and lacks some. Of about 93,000 clones listed, 90% are singletons. The sequences come from PBMCs, collected around atezolizumab (anti-PD-L1) treatment. These receptors were collected from a man between 60 and 70 years old with urothelial cancer. The CDR3 runs from the conserved cysteine through the conserved F or W. A D gene is named only where the DNA matches it firmly. Only part of the rows carry a size: once, few, many, or a class if the clone is expanded.

j_gene	d_gene	abundance	v_gene	CDR3aa	CDR3nt
TRBJ1-5	.	.	TRBV2	CASTPAERNQPQHF	TGTGCCAGCACCCCCGCGGAAAGGAATCAGCCCCAGCATTTT
TRBJ2-3	.	.	TRBV5-1	CASRLLLSTDTQYF	TGCGCCAGCCGATTACTTCTAAGCACAGATACGCAGTATTTT
TRBJ2-1	.	.	TRBV7-8	CASSFDNDNEQFF	TGTGCCAGCAGCTTCGACAATGACAATGAGCAGTTCTTC
TRBJ2-7	TRBD2	.	TRBV28	CASRSSLAGGTYEQYF	TGTGCCAGCAGATCGAGCCTAGCGGGAGGCACCTACGAGCAGTACTTC
TRBJ1-4	.	once	TRBV7-2	CASSLAETEKLFF	TGTGCCAGCAGCTTAGCGGAGACAGAGAAACTGTTTTTT
TRBJ2-3	.	.	TRBV5-1	CASSLEGDTQYF	TGCGCCAGCAGCTTGGAGGGGGATACGCAGTATTTT
TRBJ1-2	.	.	TRBV7-9	CASSLKGNGGYTF	TGTGCCAGCAGCTTAAAGGGGAATGGTGGCTACACCTTC
TRBJ1-5	TRBD1	.	TRBV9	CASSAGQGINQPQHF	TGTGCCAGCAGCGCGGGACAGGGGATCAATCAGCCCCAGCATTTT
TRBJ2-7	.	.	TRBV4-3	CASSQDSGGTVSEQYF	TGCGCCAGCAGCCAAGATTCTGGGGGGACGGTCTCCGAGCAGTACTTC
TRBJ2-1	.	.	TRBV30	CAWSRGLDNEQFF	TGTGCCTGGAGCCGAGGACTGGACAATGAGCAGTTCTTC
TRBJ2-1	.	.	TRBV5-1	CASSLGSSYNEQFF	TGCGCCAGCAGCTTGGGTTCTAGTTACAATGAGCAGTTCTTC
TRBJ2-3	TRBD2	.	TRBV10-2	CASSSLAGGLDTQYF	TGCGCCAGCAGTAGTCTAGCGGGGGGCCTGGATACGCAGTATTTT
TRBJ1-1	.	.	TRBV7-2	CASEALENTEAFF	TGTGCCAGCGAGGCACTAGAGAACACTGAAGCTTTCTTT
TRBJ1-2	.	.	TRBV10-3	CAISESLAVNYGYTF	TGTGCCATCAGTGAGTCTTTGGCGGTCAACTATGGCTACACCTTC
TRBJ2-3	TRBD1	.	TRBV5-1	CASSFLTGPTDTQYF	TGCGCCAGCAGCTTCTTGACAGGGCCCACAGATACGCAGTATTTT